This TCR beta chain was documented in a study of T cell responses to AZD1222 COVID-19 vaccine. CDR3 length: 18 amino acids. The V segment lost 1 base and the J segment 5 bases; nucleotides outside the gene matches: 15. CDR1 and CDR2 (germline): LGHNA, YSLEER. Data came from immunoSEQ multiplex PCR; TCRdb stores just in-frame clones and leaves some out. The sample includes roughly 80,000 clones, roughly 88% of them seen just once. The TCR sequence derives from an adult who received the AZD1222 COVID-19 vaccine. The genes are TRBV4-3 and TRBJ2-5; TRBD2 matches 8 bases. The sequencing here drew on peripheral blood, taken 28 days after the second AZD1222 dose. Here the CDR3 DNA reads TGCGCCAGCAGCCAAGGACAAGCGGGGGCCCTACGCGGGGAGACCCAGTACTTC. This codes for CASSQGQAGALRGETQYF.